Shown below are 22 T cell receptor beta chains from a single sample sequenced in a study of T-cell memory formation after mild COVID-19. TCRdb re-analysed the 5' RACE reads in MiXCR, keeping a single row per CDR3 protein. The sample yields around 500,000 distinct CDR3 sequences, about 20% seen once. Sequences were obtained from PBMCs or a T cell subset sorted from them (not recorded which). These receptors originate from an adult woman who had mild COVID-19 (a few samples of this study predate the infection). Cell type and time point are not known.

This clonotype was seen more than once but under ten times. The CDR3 coding sequence is TGTGCCAGCACCCCCGGCGGGGCTACCTACGAGCAGTACTTC. Its translation: CASTPGGATYEQYF. V usage is TRBV7-9 and J usage is TRBJ2-7, with D possibly being TRBD2 (6 bases). V was cut by 7 bases and J by 2 bases, with 15 bases left in between. This CDR3 is built from 14 residues. CDR1 is SEHNR and CDR2 is FQNEAQ in the germline V gene (reference sequence).

The V gene is TRBV20-1, the J gene TRBJ1-3, with D perhaps TRBD1 (6 bases). The V gene's germline CDR1 is DFQATT and CDR2 SNEGSKA (reference sequence). V was pared by 3 bases and J by 0 bases, with 15 bases between. CDR3 length: 16 residues. In DNA form, the CDR3 reads TGCAGTGCTAGGTCCCAGGGGCGGATCTCTGGAAACACCATATATTTT. It translates to CSARSQGRISGNTIYF.

The chain carries TRBV5-1 and TRBJ2-2; TRBD2 might be the D (5 bases). The CDR3 totals 16 residues. With 4 bases removed from V and 1 base from J, the gap between germline ends came to 14 bases. The germline V gene encodes CDR1 SGHRS and CDR2 YFSETQ. CDR3 residues: CASSPGERMNTGELFF. CDR3 DNA sequence: TGCGCCAGCAGCCCCGGGGAGCGGATGAACACCGGGGAGCTGTTTTTT.

This clonotype has more than one count but fewer than ten. V is TRBV6-5 and J is TRBJ2-7, with TRBD2 as a possible D gene (6 bases). Germline V CDR1 and CDR2: MNHEY, SVGAGI. Trimming left V 2 bases short and J 2 bases short, with 10 bases between. The CDR3 consists of 14 residues. CDR3 protein: CASSYGGTTYEQYF. CDR3 nucleotides: TGTGCCAGCAGTTACGGGGGGACCACCTACGAGCAGTACTTC.

Only a few counts were recorded for this clonotype. The chain joins TRBV5-5 to TRBJ2-5; D could derive from TRBD1 or TRBD2 (5 bases each). This CDR3 is 15 amino acids long. Germline-derived CDR1 and CDR2 are SGHKS and YYEKEE (reference sequence). V gave up 2 bases and J gave up 5 bases, with 16 bases separating them. CDR3 DNA sequence: TGTGCCAGCAGCTTCCGGGACCGTGTTTGGGAGACCCAGTACTTC. It specifies CASSFRDRVWETQYF.

CDR3 in amino acids: CASSRSLVRDRTQYF. The CDR3 nucleotides are TGTGCCAGCAGTAGGTCACTAGTTCGAGATCGTACCCAGTACTTC. The V gene is TRBV2, the J gene TRBJ2-5; a possible D gene is TRBD2 (5 bases). Trimming took off 5 bases at V and 8 bases at J, with 21 bases between the two ends. The CDR3 is made up of 15 amino acids. Germline V gene sequence: CDR1 SNHLY, CDR2 FYNNEI.

A few counts support this clonotype. The chain links TRBV7-6 to TRBJ2-2, with D possibly matching TRBD2 (6 bases). V was trimmed by 5 bases and J by 7 bases, leaving 17 bases between them. From germline, CDR1 is SGHVS and CDR2 FNYEAQ. The CDR3 extends over 15 amino acids. The DNA of the CDR3 is TGTGCCAGCAGCGCCGGACTAAGTGGGGGCGGGGAGCTGTTTTTT. Translated: CASSAGLSGGGELFF.

CDR3 sequence: CASSLDAMTGESYEQYF. CDR3 DNA sequence: TGTGCCAGCAGCTTAGATGCGATGACAGGGGAATCCTACGAGCAGTACTTC. V gene TRBV11-2 combines with J gene TRBJ2-7; TRBD1 matches at 8 bases. Germline-derived CDR1 and CDR2 are SGHAT and FQNNGV. The CDR3 length is 17 residues. The V and J ends lost 0 bases and 1 base, in that order; junction bases with no gene match: 8.

The rearrangement links TRBV5-1 to TRBJ2-6; no clear D. This CDR3 has 17 amino acids. Trimming pared 0 bases from V and 0 bases from J, leaving 10 bases between. Germline loops: CDR1 SGHRS, CDR2 YFSETQ. CDR3 protein: CASSLGPRSSGANVLTF. In DNA, the CDR3 is TGCGCCAGCAGCTTGGGACCGAGAAGCTCTGGGGCCAACGTCCTGACTTTC.

With regard to this clonotype: Sequence at one end of the junction differs from germline and may be a read error. The chain couples TRBV19 to TRBJ2-1, with D unresolved. Germline V gene sequence: CDR1 LNHDA, CDR2 SQIVND (reference sequence). The CDR3 covers 12 residues. CDR3 region: CASSVDWDEQFF. The CDR3 DNA sequence: TGTGCCAGTAGTGTAGACTGGGATGAGCAGTTCTTC.

The chain recombines TRBV20-1 with TRBJ1-5; possibly TRBD1 for D (5 bases). V was shortened by 0 bases and J by 2 bases, with 14 bases between the two germline ends. The CDR3 consists of 16 residues. The germline gives CDR1 DFQATT, CDR2 SNEGSKA (reference sequence). The CDR3 region is CSARDGAAGRNQPQHF. The CDR3 DNA reads as TGCAGTGCTAGAGATGGGGCGGCAGGGCGCAATCAGCCCCAGCATTTT.

This clonotype has a handful of counts. The V call is TRBV5-1, the J call TRBJ1-2; D uncertain. Germline values: CDR1 SGHRS, CDR2 YFSETQ. V was trimmed by 4 bases and J by 1 base, leaving 11 bases between them. The CDR3 has 14 residues. CDR3 residues: CASSPDGYNYGYTF. CDR3 bases: TGCGCCAGCAGCCCGGACGGATATAACTATGGCTACACCTTC.

V gene TRBV9 combines with J gene TRBJ2-1, with TRBD2 matching over 8 bases. This CDR3 comprises 14 residues. The junction had 6 bases not matched to a gene; V was cut back by 0 bases and J by 10 bases. Germline CDR1 is SGDLS and CDR2 is YYNGEE. The CDR3 here is CASSVAGGLGEQFF. The CDR3 bases are TGTGCCAGCAGCGTAGCGGGGGGGCTTGGGGAGCAGTTCTTC.

The genes are TRBV2 and TRBJ2-1, with 9 positions matching TRBD1. CDR3 size: 15 residues. Germline CDR1 SNHLY, CDR2 FYNNEI. V dropped 4 bases and J dropped 10; count of bases not matched to a gene: 11. CDR3 sequence reads: CASSVGLQGAFEQFF. CDR3 in DNA: TGTGCCAGCAGTGTAGGGCTACAGGGGGCTTTCGAGCAGTTCTTC.

J is TRBJ2-3 and V is TRBV4-1; the match to TRBD1 covers 8 bases. The V gene's germline CDR1 is MGHRA and CDR2 YSYEKL. Unmatched junction bases numbered 4, after V lost 6 bases and J lost 2 bases. This CDR3 is built from 14 residues. The chain's CDR3 is CASRQGAATDTQYF. The DNA for the CDR3 is TGCGCCAGCAGGCAGGGGGCGGCCACAGATACGCAGTATTTT.

J is TRBJ2-3 and V is TRBV5-1, with D possibly being TRBD1 (5 bases). The CDR3 covers 15 residues. Looked up from germline, CDR1 is SGHRS and CDR2 is YFSETQ. Trimming cost V 2 bases and J 2 bases, with 12 bases left between them. The CDR3: CASSLRQSATDTQYF. Written as DNA, the CDR3 is TGCGCCAGCAGCTTAAGACAGTCCGCCACAGATACGCAGTATTTT.

This chain links TRBV3-1 with TRBJ2-7; no reliable D call. CDR3 length: 11 residues. Trimming cost V 0 bases and J 7 bases, with 4 bases left between them. Per the germline V gene, CDR1 is LGHDT and CDR2 is YNNKEL (reference sequence). The CDR3 DNA is TGTGCCAGCAGCCAAGATTTAGAGCAGTACTTC. Amino acid sequence: CASSQDLEQYF.

This clonotype appeared many times. The V and J genes are TRBV12-3 or TRBV12-4 and TRBJ2-3; TRBD2 matches at 9 bases. V shed 5 bases and J 15 bases; nucleotides not matched to a gene: 9. This CDR3 comprises 12 residues. The CDR3 DNA sequence: TGTGCCAGCAGTCGTCTAGCGGGGAGACAATATTTT. Translating it yields CASSRLAGRQYF.

CDR3 DNA: TGTGCCAGCAGTTACCGGGCCAGCTCCTACAATGAGCAGTTCTTC. Translating gives CASSYRASSYNEQFF. The chain joins TRBV6-5 to TRBJ2-1; D remains unclear. This CDR3 region has 15 residues. CDR1 is MNHEY and CDR2 is SVGAGI in the germline V gene. The V and J ends lost 2 bases and 0 bases respectively, with 8 bases between them.

This clonotype was seen a few times. The chain uses TRBV20-1 and TRBJ2-1; the match to TRBD2 covers 13 bases. Germline CDR1 is DFQATT and CDR2 is SNEGSKA (reference sequence). Trimming at V came to 6 bases and at J to 5 bases, leaving 4 bases not matched to a gene. The CDR3 covers 14 residues. Here the CDR3 DNA reads TGCAGTGCCGTCGGACTAGCGGGAGACAATGAGCAGTTCTTC. It encodes CSAVGLAGDNEQFF.

The sample holds a few counts of this clonotype. The V call is TRBV3-1, the J call TRBJ1-2; weak D call: TRBD1 (6 bases). This CDR3 is built from 14 residues. Deletions cut 2 bases from V and 7 bases from J, with 14 bases between. The germline V gene encodes CDR1 LGHDT and CDR2 YNNKEL (reference sequence). CDR3: CASSQLPGVGGYTF. The CDR3 bases are TGTGCCAGCAGCCAACTTCCAGGGGTCGGTGGCTACACCTTC.

This chain uses TRBV6-1 with TRBJ2-1; tentatively, D is TRBD2 (6 bases). CDR3 length: 14 amino acids. Trimming pared 1 base from V and 9 bases from J, leaving 13 bases between. Germline CDR1 and CDR2: MNHNS and SASEGT. Here the CDR3 DNA reads TGTGCCAGCAGTGAAGGTCTAGCGATCAGTGAGCAGTTCTTC. This translates into CASSEGLAISEQFF.